This T cell receptor beta chain was recovered during a study of patients and donors after allogeneic stem cell transplantation. One entry per CDR3 protein, called by TCRdb with MiXCR from the RT-PCR reads. The table has under 30,000 distinct CDR3 sequences, around 7.9% seen once. V was cut by 4 bases and J by 5 bases, with 6 bases left in between. CDR3 size: 12 residues. CDR1 and CDR2 from the germline V gene are SNHLY and FYNNEI. There are a few counts of this clonotype. The sample taken for sequencing was blood, either unsorted or a sorted T cell fraction (not recorded which). This chain connects TRBV2 to TRBJ1-5; no firm D call. This TCR came from a human donor who was either an allogeneic HSCT recipient or a stem cell or donor lymphocyte infusion donor (not recorded which). It is not recorded whose cells these are; they may come from a transplant donor. CDR3 bases: TGTGCCAGCAGTGGTGATTATCAGCCCCAGCATTTT. It yields the protein CASSGDYQPQHF.